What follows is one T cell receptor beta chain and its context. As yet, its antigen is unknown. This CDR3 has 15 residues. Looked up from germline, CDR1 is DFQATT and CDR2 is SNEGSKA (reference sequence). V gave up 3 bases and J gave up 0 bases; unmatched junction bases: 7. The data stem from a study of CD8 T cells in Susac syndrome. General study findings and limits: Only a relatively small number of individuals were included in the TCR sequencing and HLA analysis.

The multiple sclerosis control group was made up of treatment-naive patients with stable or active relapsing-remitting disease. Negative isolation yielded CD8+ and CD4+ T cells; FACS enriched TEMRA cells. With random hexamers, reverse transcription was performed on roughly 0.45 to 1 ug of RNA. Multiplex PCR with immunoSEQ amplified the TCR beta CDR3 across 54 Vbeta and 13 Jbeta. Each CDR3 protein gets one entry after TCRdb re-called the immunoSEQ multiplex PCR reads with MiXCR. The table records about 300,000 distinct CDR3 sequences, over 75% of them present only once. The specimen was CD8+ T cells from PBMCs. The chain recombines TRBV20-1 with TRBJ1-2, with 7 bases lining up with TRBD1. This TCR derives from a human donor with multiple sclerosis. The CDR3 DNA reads TGCAGTGCTAGGTGGGACAGAGTCGCTAACTATGGCTACACCTTC. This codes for CSARWDRVANYGYTF.